This T cell receptor (beta chain) was sequenced during a study of metastatic and nonmetastatic thyroid tumors. Study summary: From malignant and benign thyroid patients, repertoires in blood and in tumor or nodule tissue were compared.

The CDR3 extends over 13 amino acids. V trimming: 8 bases; J trimming: 0 bases; junction bases outside the gene matches: 1. CDR1 and CDR2 from the germline V gene are MNHNS and SASEGT. This clone was counted only a few times. Its target is not known. Since the CDR3 does not end with the conserved phenylalanine or tryptophan, this likely comes from a read error. Nobody among the patients had been given any treatment before thyroid surgery. Whole-study findings and limits: Reported TCR beta diversity, measured in blood and tumor, was significantly higher for malignant thyroid tumors than for benign nodules.

Per the authors' pipeline: What underpinned the distant-metastasis classifier for papillary thyroid cancer was the set of CDR3 differences across clinicopathological groups. MiXCR re-clonotyped the PCR reads for TCRdb. The V and J calls were determined by TCRdb, not by the authors. The sample has some 21,000 clones, roughly 18% seen once; the top ten hold approximately 21%. The receptor's source is a male donor with papillary thyroid cancer or a benign thyroid nodule (not recorded which). Some clones in this sample may be carry-over from other donors' samples. This chain links TRBV6-1 with TRBJ2-3; 8 bases agree with TRBD2. The sample consisted of blood. CDR3 residues: CASGLASTDTQYS. Written as DNA, the CDR3 is TGTGCCAGCGGACTAGCTAGCACAGATACGCAGTATTCT.